The 30 T cell receptor beta chains below all came from one sample that was sequenced in a study of PD-1 blockade in mismatch repair-deficient tumors. TCRdb's table, derived via immunoSEQ multiplex PCR, lists solely in-frame clones and lacks some. The sample yields 120,000 or so clones, more than 70% seen once. Sequenced here: peripheral blood, sampled 72 weeks after starting pembrolizumab. The receptors stem from an adult with mismatch repair-deficient cancer.

The chain carries TRBV10-2 and TRBJ2-3; 14 nucleotides match TRBD2. The J segment lost 3 bases and the V segment lost 1 base, leaving 3 bases of the junction unmatched. Looked up from germline, CDR1 is WSHSY and CDR2 is SAAADI. The CDR3 loop spans 17 amino acids. The CDR3 region is CASSELGLAGVTDTQYF. The CDR3 DNA reads as TGCGCCAGCAGTGAGTTGGGACTAGCGGGAGTTACAGATACGCAGTATTTT.

This chain joins TRBV9 and TRBJ2-3, with a weak D call TRBD2 (6 bases). The V end was cut by 3 bases, the J end by 14 bases, with 25 bases between. The CDR3 has 15 amino acids. From germline, CDR1 is SGDLS and CDR2 YYNGEE. In DNA, the CDR3 is TGTGCCAGCAGCGGGGAAATGCAGGGACTCGCGCGGCGGTATTTT. Protein product: CASSGEMQGLARRYF.

This clone was detected only a few times. V usage is TRBV5-4 and J usage is TRBJ2-1, with 11 positions matching TRBD1. Germline CDR1 is SGHNT and CDR2 is YYREEE (reference sequence). The CDR3 is 14 residues long. Trimming removed 7 bases from V and 10 bases from J; junction bases left unmatched: 10. The CDR3 region is CASLKGQGVGEQFF. Here the CDR3 DNA reads TGTGCCAGCCTCAAGGGACAGGGGGTGGGGGAGCAGTTCTTC.

This rearrangement joins TRBV9 to TRBJ2-6; D perhaps matches TRBD2 (5 bases). This CDR3 has 16 residues. CDR1 is SGDLS and CDR2 is YYNGEE in the germline V gene. V lost 1 base and J lost 2, with 10 bases in between. CDR3 nucleotide sequence: TGTGCCAGCAGCGTAAGGAGGAACCCTGGGGCCAACGTCCTGACTTTC. It codes for CASSVRRNPGANVLTF. The whole variable domain, remainder taken from reference TRBV9 and TRBJ2-6, is DSGVTQTPKHLITATGQRVTLRCSPRSGDLSVYWYQQSLDQGLQFLIQYYNGEERAKGNILERFSAQQFPDLHSELNLSSLELGDSALYFCASSVRRNPGANVLTFGAGSRLTVL.

The chain combines TRBV19 with TRBJ2-7, with 7 bases that match TRBD2. This CDR3 is built from 14 residues. Germline CDR1 is LNHDA and CDR2 is SQIVND (reference sequence). Trimming took 2 bases from V and 0 from J; bases not matched to a gene: 1. CDR3 in amino acids: CASSIWTSSYEQYF. The CDR3, as DNA: TGTGCCAGTAGTATATGGACTAGCTCCTACGAGCAGTACTTC. Full variable domain (outside the CDR3, taken from reference TRBV19 and TRBJ2-7): DGGITQSPKYLFRKEGQNVTLSCEQNLNHDAMYWYRQDPGQGLRLIYYSQIVNDFQKGDIAEGYSVSREKKESFPLTVTSAQKNPTAFYLCASSIWTSSYEQYFGPGTRLTVT.

The chain recombines TRBV4-1 with TRBJ1-1; possibly TRBD1 for D (5 bases). V was cut by 0 bases and J by 0 bases, with 8 bases left in between. Germline lookup yields CDR1 MGHRA and CDR2 YSYEKL. The CDR3 consists of 15 residues. In DNA, the CDR3 is TGCGCCAGCAGCCAAGATGAGGGGATGAACACTGAAGCTTTCTTT. Encoded protein: CASSQDEGMNTEAFF.

The V and J genes are TRBV5-8 and TRBJ2-3; 9 bases map to TRBD2. The germline V gene encodes CDR1 SGHTS and CDR2 YDEGEE. The CDR3 is 18 amino acids. Trimming at V came to 0 bases and at J to 2 bases, leaving 10 bases not matched to a gene. The DNA of the CDR3 is TGTGCCAGCAGCTTGGGACTAGCGGACACATACCTCACAGATACGCAGTATTTT. Translating gives CASSLGLADTYLTDTQYF.

This chain joins TRBV7-6 and TRBJ2-7; D unclear. Germline values: CDR1 SGHVS, CDR2 FNYEAQ. V was clipped by 5 bases and J by 7 bases, with 9 bases between them. The CDR3 has 11 amino acids. The CDR3 reads CASSPGGEQYF. CDR3 bases: TGTGCCAGCAGCCCAGGTGGGGAGCAGTACTTC. The full variable domain, with the rest looked up from reference TRBV7-6 and TRBJ2-7, is GAGVSQSPRYKVTKRGQDVALRCDPISGHVSLYWYRQALGQGPEFLTYFNYEAQQDKSGLPNDRFSAERPEGSISTLTIQRTEQRDSAMYRCASSPGGEQYFGPGTRLTVT.

This chain joins TRBV15 and TRBJ1-1, with a possible D match to TRBD1 (6 bases). Germline values: CDR1 LNHNV, CDR2 YYDKDF (reference sequence). The CDR3 runs to 18 residues. The V end was cut by 11 bases, the J end by 3 bases, with 31 bases between. The CDR3 loop reads CASRDKGGGSRADTEAFF. CDR3 sequence (DNA): TGTGCCTCCCGGGACAAAGGGGGTGGTAGTCGAGCTGACACTGAAGCTTTCTTT.

Details on this clone: The sample has other DNA sequences that encode this CDR3 too. The chain links TRBV27 to TRBJ2-5; D not certain. The CDR3 length is 12 residues. The V gene's germline CDR1 is MNHEY and CDR2 SMNVEV (reference sequence). Trimming shortened V by 0 bases and J by 4 bases, and 3 bases separated the two germline ends. CDR3 sequence reads: CASSLSGETQYF. The CDR3 bases are TGTGCCAGCAGTTTATCGGGAGAGACCCAGTACTTC.

This clone occurred once. One end of the junction is discordant with germline, which a read error may explain. The chain links TRBV10-3 to TRBJ2-3; the D gene is possibly TRBD2 (5 bases). The CDR3 spans 13 residues. Germline V gene sequence: CDR1 ENHRY, CDR2 SYGVKD. The CDR3 nucleotides read TGTGCCATCAATGAGGAGGCCACAGATACGCAGTATTTT. Protein product: CAINEEATDTQYF.

The genes are TRBV30 and TRBJ2-7; possibly TRBD1 for D (6 bases). Germline lookup yields CDR1 GTSNPN and CDR2 SVGIG (reference sequence). CDR3 length equals 14 residues. The V gene lost 0 bases and the J gene lost 2 bases, with 11 bases spanning the gap. The CDR3 protein is CAWSVDRFTYEQYF. In DNA, the CDR3 is TGTGCCTGGAGTGTCGACAGGTTTACCTACGAGCAGTACTTC.

The chain employs TRBV19 and TRBJ2-1; TRBD2 matches 10 bases. The CDR3 has 16 residues. The V gene end was trimmed by 3 bases and the J gene end by 6 bases; junction bases not matched to a gene: 8. Germline assignment: CDR1 LNHDA and CDR2 SQIVND (reference sequence). The CDR3 here is CASSIDLAGVGNEQFF. CDR3 nucleotides: TGTGCCAGTAGTATCGATCTAGCGGGAGTGGGCAATGAGCAGTTCTTC.

V gene TRBV10-2 combines with J gene TRBJ2-2; 8 bases are shared with TRBD2. Trimming took 6 bases from V and 7 from J; bases not matched to a gene: 10. Per germline, CDR1 WSHSY and CDR2 SAAADI. The CDR3 contains 15 residues. The CDR3 sequence is CASRPAGGQGGELFF. The CDR3, as DNA: TGCGCCAGCAGGCCCGCGGGGGGTCAGGGCGGGGAGCTGTTTTTT.

The chain has TRBV18 and TRBJ1-2; tentative D call: TRBD1 (5 bases). The CDR3 extends over 16 amino acids. The germline V and J ends were trimmed by 3 bases and 4 bases, with 18 bases remaining between them. Germline-derived CDR1 and CDR2 are KGHSH and LQKENI. The CDR3 region has the DNA TGTGCCAGCTCACCCCCTTTACAGGAAAGGGGCTATGGCTACACCTTC. Translated: CASSPPLQERGYGYTF.

The chain uses TRBV27 and TRBJ1-2, with D unclear. V gave up 2 bases and J gave up 8 bases, with 15 bases separating them. The CDR3 has 14 residues. The germline gives CDR1 MNHEY, CDR2 SMNVEV (reference sequence). CDR3 loop: CASSLRLGGPGYTF. The DNA of the CDR3 is TGTGCCAGCAGTTTAAGGCTTGGCGGCCCCGGCTACACCTTC.

Here the CDR3 DNA reads TGTGCCAGCAGCTTTGTGCAGAACACTGAAGCTTTCTTT. It is translated as CASSFVQNTEAFF. The genes are TRBV7-9 and TRBJ1-1; no definite D call. Germline-derived CDR1 and CDR2 are SEHNR and FQNEAQ (reference sequence). CDR3 length: 13 amino acids. The V gene lost 3 bases and the J gene lost 1 base, with 6 bases spanning the gap.

The chain is built from TRBV13 and TRBJ2-7; D is unclear. Germline lookup yields CDR1 PRHDT and CDR2 FYEKMQ (reference sequence). Deletions cut 3 bases from V and 2 bases from J, with 20 bases between. The CDR3 totals 17 residues. CDR3 residues: CASSFTQLSGRTYEQYF. The CDR3 coding sequence is TGTGCCAGCAGCTTCACCCAACTTTCGGGTCGAACCTACGAGCAGTACTTC.

The genes are TRBV27 and TRBJ2-3; 10 bases agree with TRBD2. CDR1 is MNHEY, CDR2 SMNVEV, per germline (reference sequence). J lost 0 bases, V lost 5 bases, and 11 bases had no gene match. The CDR3 consists of 18 residues. CDR3: CASSPIRTSGASTDTQYF. Here the CDR3 DNA reads TGTGCCAGCAGTCCGATCAGGACTAGCGGAGCTAGCACAGATACGCAGTATTTT.

This chain links TRBV9 with TRBJ2-1, with 7 bases fitting TRBD2. Germline V lookup: CDR1 SGDLS, CDR2 YYNGEE. Germline trimming cut 3 bases from V and 1 base from J; bases unmatched to any gene: 7. CDR3 length equals 16 residues. The CDR3 loop is CASSAGGILSYNEQFF. The CDR3, as DNA: TGTGCCAGCAGCGCCGGGGGGATTCTATCCTACAATGAGCAGTTCTTC.

The chain employs TRBV4-1 and TRBJ1-2, with TRBD1 identical over 7 bases. CDR3 size: 13 residues. CDR1 MGHRA and CDR2 YSYEKL come from the germline V gene. The trim removed 4 bases at V and 4 bases at J, leaving 3 bases unmatched. CDR3 sequence: CASSPDRPYGYTF. DNA for the CDR3: TGCGCCAGCAGCCCGGACAGGCCCTATGGCTACACCTTC.

The chain joins TRBV29-1 to TRBJ2-7, with D maybe TRBD1 (9 bases). CDR1 and CDR2 (germline): SQVTM, ANQGSEA. CDR3 length equals 14 residues. Trimming pared 6 bases from V and 5 bases from J, leaving 20 bases between. CDR3: CSVRDRAGGDEQYF. The CDR3 DNA reads TGCAGCGTCCGGGACAGGGCCGGGGGGGACGAGCAGTACTTC.

V is TRBV29-1 and J is TRBJ2-3; D unclear. Germline CDR1 is SQVTM and CDR2 is ANQGSEA. V lost 4 bases, J lost 6 bases, and 8 bases lay in between. CDR3 length equals 11 residues. The chain's CDR3 is CSVGDGDTQYF. CDR3 sequence (DNA): TGCAGCGTTGGGGATGGTGATACGCAGTATTTT.

V usage is TRBV7-8 and J usage is TRBJ1-3; D is possibly TRBD1 (6 bases). Germline V gene sequence: CDR1 SGHVS, CDR2 FQNEAQ. V was trimmed by 5 bases and J by 0 bases, leaving 14 bases between them. The CDR3 is made up of 16 amino acids. CDR3 nucleotide sequence: TGTGCCAGCAGCCAACTCGGACAGCCCTCTGGAAACACCATATATTTT. It is translated as CASSQLGQPSGNTIYF.

V gene TRBV5-1 combines with J gene TRBJ2-1; 9 nucleotides agree with TRBD2. Germline lookup yields CDR1 SGHRS and CDR2 YFSETQ. The CDR3 sequence is 15 residues long. Losses at the gene ends were 4 bases for V and 6 bases for J; bases not matched to a gene: 8. CDR3 bases: TGCGCCAGCAGCGGAACTAGCGGGCCTTCCAATGAGCAGTTCTTC. Amino acid sequence: CASSGTSGPSNEQFF.

The chain is built from TRBV28 and TRBJ2-1, with D uncertain. Germline V gives CDR1 MDHEN, CDR2 SYDVKM. The CDR3 covers 14 residues. V gave up 2 bases and J gave up 1 base, with 6 bases separating them. The CDR3 DNA follows: TGTGCCAGCAGTTTAACAGCGTCCTACAATGAGCAGTTCTTC. Residues: CASSLTASYNEQFF.

The CDR3 is CASSLFPQDTQYF. The CDR3 DNA follows: TGCGCCAGCAGCCTATTTCCCCAGGATACGCAGTATTTT. This chain joins TRBV4-1 and TRBJ2-3; D call uncertain. CDR3 size: 13 residues. CDR1 MGHRA and CDR2 YSYEKL come from the germline V gene. Trimming cost V 4 bases and J 6 bases, with 11 bases left between them.

The V call is TRBV19, the J call TRBJ2-1; D remains unclear. This CDR3 spans 15 amino acids. Germline V gives CDR1 LNHDA, CDR2 SQIVND (reference sequence). V gave up 7 bases and J gave up 0 bases, with 13 bases separating them. CDR3: CASNPRVSSYNEQFF. CDR3 sequence (DNA): TGTGCCAGTAATCCCCGGGTAAGCTCCTACAATGAGCAGTTCTTC.

The J gene is TRBJ2-1, the V gene TRBV6-1; D gene unclear. The germline V gene has CDR1 MNHNS and CDR2 SASEGT. The CDR3 runs to 14 residues. V lost 2 bases, J lost 0 bases, and 5 bases lay in between. CDR3 residues: CASSELSSYNEQFF. DNA of the CDR3: TGTGCCAGCAGTGAACTGAGCTCCTACAATGAGCAGTTCTTC.

This clone was observed once. The chain couples TRBV4-3 to TRBJ2-6; TRBD1 aligns across 9 bases. Per germline, CDR1 LGHNA and CDR2 YSLEER. This CDR3 contains 15 residues. The V gene end was trimmed by 5 bases and the J gene end by 2 bases; junction bases not matched to a gene: 1. The CDR3 reads CASSYRGPGANVLTF. CDR3 DNA sequence: TGCGCCAGCAGCTACAGGGGGCCTGGGGCCAACGTCCTGACTTTC.